This TCR beta chain was sequenced during a study of PD-1 blockade in classical Hodgkin lymphoma. No patient escaped relapse after autologous stem cell transplantation, and brentuximab vedotin exposure varied. About this clone itself: Its specificity is not known.

Germline assignment: CDR1 LGHNA and CDR2 YNFKEQ. V was clipped by 0 bases and J by 1 base, with 12 bases between them. The CDR3 is 16 amino acids. Data came from immunoSEQ multiplex PCR; TCRdb stores just in-frame clones and leaves some out. The table records some 95,000 clones, 80% to 90% of them present only once. Study-level results: The causes of the repertoire differences, possibly disease activity or prior therapy, remain undefined. Complete responders showed a baseline diversity that resembled the diversity of newly diagnosed patients. Baseline TCR diversity was reportedly lower in newly diagnosed patients than in healthy donors. It was reported as lower still in relapsed/refractory patients.

This sample comprised peripheral blood mononuclear cells (PBMCs), obtained before the second cycle of nivolumab. The receptor was derived from a human donor with classical Hodgkin lymphoma. The chain is built from TRBV4-2 and TRBJ1-2; D uncertain. The CDR3 sequence is CASSQDHWSFNYGYTF. Here the CDR3 DNA reads TGTGCCAGCAGCCAAGACCACTGGTCCTTTAACTATGGCTACACCTTC.